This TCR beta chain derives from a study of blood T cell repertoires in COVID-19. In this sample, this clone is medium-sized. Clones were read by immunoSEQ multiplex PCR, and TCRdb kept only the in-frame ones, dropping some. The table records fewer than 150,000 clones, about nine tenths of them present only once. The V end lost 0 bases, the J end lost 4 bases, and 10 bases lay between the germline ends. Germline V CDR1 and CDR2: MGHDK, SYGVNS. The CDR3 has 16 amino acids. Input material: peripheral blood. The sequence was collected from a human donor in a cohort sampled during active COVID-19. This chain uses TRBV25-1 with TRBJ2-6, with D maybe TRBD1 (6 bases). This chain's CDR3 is CASSEYPGAGANVLTF. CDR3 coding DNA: TGTGCCAGCAGTGAATACCCAGGGGCAGGGGCCAACGTCCTGACTTTC.